Included here is one TCR beta chain sequence, with context. CDR1 MNHEY and CDR2 SVGAGI come from the germline V gene. The V gene lost 7 bases and the J gene lost 8 bases, with 11 bases spanning the gap. CDR3 length: 12 amino acids. These data are taken from a study of blood T cell repertoires in COVID-19. Overall study context: Sites across the United States, Italy and Spain contributed samples from acute and convalescent COVID-19. PBMCs, B-cell-depleted T cells, or T cells provided the cDNA or gDNA that made up the material.

How the authors handled the data: Scientists estimated how many nucleated cells there were by amplifying reference gene primers. TCRdb keeps only in-frame clones here, not all; method: immunoSEQ multiplex PCR. V, J and clone size were drawn from that table, and D and trimming were deduced from the DNA. The data show under 250,000 clones, roughly 85% seen once. Sequencing was performed on peripheral blood. The clonotype was recovered from a woman in her 70s with active or convalescent COVID-19. V usage is TRBV6-5 and J usage is TRBJ1-4, with D possibly TRBD1 on 5 matching bases. CDR3 sequence: CASNSRGEKLFF. DNA for the CDR3: TGTGCCAGCAACTCTAGGGGAGAAAAACTGTTTTTT.